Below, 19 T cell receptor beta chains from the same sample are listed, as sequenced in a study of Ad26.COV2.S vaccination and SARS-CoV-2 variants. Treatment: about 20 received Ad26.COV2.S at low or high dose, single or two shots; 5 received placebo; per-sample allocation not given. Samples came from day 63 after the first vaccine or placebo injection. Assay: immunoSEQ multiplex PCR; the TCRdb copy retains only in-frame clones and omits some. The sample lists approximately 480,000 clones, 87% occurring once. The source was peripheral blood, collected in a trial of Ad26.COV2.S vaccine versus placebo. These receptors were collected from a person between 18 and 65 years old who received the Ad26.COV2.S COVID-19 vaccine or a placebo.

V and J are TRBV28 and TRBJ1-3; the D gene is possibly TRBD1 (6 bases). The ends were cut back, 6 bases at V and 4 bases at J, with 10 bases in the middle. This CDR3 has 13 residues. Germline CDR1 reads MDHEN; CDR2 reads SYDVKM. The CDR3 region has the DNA TGTGCCAGCAGGGTTACAGGGGGAAACACCATATATTTT. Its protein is CASRVTGGNTIYF.

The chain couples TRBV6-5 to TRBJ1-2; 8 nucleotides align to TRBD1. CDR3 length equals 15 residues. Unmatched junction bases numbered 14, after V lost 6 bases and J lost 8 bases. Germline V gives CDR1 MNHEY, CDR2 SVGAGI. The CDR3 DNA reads TGTGCCAGCAGAAAGACAGGGGCCCCCTCGCAGGGCTACACCTTC. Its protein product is CASRKTGAPSQGYTF.

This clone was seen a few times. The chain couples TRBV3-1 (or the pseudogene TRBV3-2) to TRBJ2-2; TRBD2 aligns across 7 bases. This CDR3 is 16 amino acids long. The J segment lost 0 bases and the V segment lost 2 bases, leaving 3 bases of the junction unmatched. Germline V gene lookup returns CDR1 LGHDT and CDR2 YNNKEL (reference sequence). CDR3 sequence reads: CASSQRSGTNTGELFF. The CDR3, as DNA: TGTGCCAGCAGCCAACGAAGCGGGACGAACACCGGGGAGCTGTTTTTT.

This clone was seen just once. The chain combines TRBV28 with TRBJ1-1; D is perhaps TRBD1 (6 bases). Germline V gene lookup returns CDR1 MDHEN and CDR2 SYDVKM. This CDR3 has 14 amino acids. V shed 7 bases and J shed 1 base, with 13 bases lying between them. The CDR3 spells CASINRVPNTEAFF. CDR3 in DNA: TGTGCCAGCATCAACAGGGTCCCGAACACTGAAGCTTTCTTT.

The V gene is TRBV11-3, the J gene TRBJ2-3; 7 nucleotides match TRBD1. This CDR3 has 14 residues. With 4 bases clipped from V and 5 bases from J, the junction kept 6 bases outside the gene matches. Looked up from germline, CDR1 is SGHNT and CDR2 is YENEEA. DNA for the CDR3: TGTGCCAGCAGCTCCCGGGACAGTGGAGATACGCAGTATTTT. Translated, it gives CASSSRDSGDTQYF. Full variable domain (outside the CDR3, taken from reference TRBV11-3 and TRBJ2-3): EAGVVQSPRYKIIEKKQPVAFWCNPISGHNTLYWYLQNLGQGPELLIRYENEEAVDDSQLPKDRFSAERLKGVDSTLKIQPAELGDSAVYLCASSSRDSGDTQYFGPGTRLTVL.

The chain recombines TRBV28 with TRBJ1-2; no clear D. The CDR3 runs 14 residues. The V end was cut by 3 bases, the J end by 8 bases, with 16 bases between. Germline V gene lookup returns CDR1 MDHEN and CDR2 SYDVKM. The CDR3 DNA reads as TGTGCCAGCAGTTTTATCGGACGGACTGGAGGCTACACCTTC. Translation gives CASSFIGRTGGYTF.

The CDR3 DNA reads as TGTGCCAGTAGGAGGGGCTACGAGCAGTACTTC. Translating it yields CASRRGYEQYF. The rearrangement joins TRBV19 to TRBJ2-7; D is tentatively TRBD1 or TRBD2 (5 bases each). In germline, CDR1 is LNHDA, CDR2 SQIVND (reference sequence). Trimming removed 6 bases at V and 3 bases at J, with 6 bases between. The CDR3 is made up of 11 amino acids.

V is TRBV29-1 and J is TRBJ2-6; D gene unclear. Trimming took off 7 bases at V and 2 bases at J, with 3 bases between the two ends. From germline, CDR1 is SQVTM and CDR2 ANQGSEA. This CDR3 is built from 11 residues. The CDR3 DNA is TGCAGCGCAACTGGGGCCAACGTCCTGACTTTC. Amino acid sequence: CSATGANVLTF. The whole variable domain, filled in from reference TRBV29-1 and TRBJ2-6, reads SAVISQKPSRDICQRGTSLTIQCQVDSQVTMMFWYRQQPGQSLTLIATANQGSEATYESGFVIDKFPISRPNLTFSTLTVSNMSPEDSSIYLCSATGANVLTFGAGSRLTVL.

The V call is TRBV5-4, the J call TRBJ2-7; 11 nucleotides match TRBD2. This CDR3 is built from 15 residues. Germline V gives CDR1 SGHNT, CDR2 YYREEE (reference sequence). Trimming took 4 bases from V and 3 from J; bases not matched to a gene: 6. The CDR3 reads CASSPGTSGNYEQYF. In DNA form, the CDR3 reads TGTGCCAGCAGCCCCGGGACTAGCGGTAACTACGAGCAGTACTTC.

CDR3 amino acids: CSVGSGANVLTF. Written as DNA, the CDR3 is TGCAGCGTTGGGTCTGGGGCCAACGTCCTGACTTTC. The chain combines TRBV29-1 with TRBJ2-6; D unresolved. Germline V CDR1 and CDR2: SQVTM, ANQGSEA. The CDR3 runs to 12 residues. V lost 4 bases and J lost 1, with 2 bases in between.

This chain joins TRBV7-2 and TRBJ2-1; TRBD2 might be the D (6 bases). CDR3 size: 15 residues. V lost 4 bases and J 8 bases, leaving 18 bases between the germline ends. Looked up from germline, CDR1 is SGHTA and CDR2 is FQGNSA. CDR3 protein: CASSSDRGWIDEQFF. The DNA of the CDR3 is TGTGCCAGCAGCTCAGACCGGGGGTGGATCGATGAGCAGTTCTTC.

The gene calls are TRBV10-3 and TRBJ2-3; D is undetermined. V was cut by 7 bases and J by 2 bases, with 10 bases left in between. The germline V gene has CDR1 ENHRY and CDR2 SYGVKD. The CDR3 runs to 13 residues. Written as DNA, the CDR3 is TGTGCCATCAACACGGGCCCCACAGATACGCAGTATTTT. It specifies CAINTGPTDTQYF.

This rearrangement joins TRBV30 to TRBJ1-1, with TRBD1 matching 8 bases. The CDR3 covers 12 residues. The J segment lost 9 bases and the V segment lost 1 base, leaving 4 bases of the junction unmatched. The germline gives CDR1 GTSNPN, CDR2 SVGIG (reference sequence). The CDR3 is CAWSAGGFKAFF. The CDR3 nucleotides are TGTGCCTGGAGTGCAGGGGGCTTCAAAGCTTTCTTT.

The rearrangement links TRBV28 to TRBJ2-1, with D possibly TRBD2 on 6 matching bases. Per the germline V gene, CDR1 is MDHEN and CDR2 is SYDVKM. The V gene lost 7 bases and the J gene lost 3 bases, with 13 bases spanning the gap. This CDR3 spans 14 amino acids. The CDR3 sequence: CASTAGRGYNEQFF. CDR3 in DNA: TGTGCCAGCACGGCGGGACGCGGCTACAATGAGCAGTTCTTC.

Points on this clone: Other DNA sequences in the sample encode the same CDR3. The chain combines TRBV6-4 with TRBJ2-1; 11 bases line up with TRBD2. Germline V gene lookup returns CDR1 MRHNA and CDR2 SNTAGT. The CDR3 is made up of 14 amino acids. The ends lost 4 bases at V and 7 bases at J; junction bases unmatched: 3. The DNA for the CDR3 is TGTGCCAGCAGTGCCGGGACTAGCGGAAATGAGCAGTTCTTC. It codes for CASSAGTSGNEQFF.

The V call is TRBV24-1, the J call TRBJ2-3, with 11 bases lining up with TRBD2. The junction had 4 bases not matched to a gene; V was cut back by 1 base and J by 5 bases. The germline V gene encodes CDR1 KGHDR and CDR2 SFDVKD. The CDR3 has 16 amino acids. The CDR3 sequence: CATSDFTSGSLDTQYF. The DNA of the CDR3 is TGTGCCACCAGTGATTTCACTAGCGGGAGTTTAGATACGCAGTATTTT.

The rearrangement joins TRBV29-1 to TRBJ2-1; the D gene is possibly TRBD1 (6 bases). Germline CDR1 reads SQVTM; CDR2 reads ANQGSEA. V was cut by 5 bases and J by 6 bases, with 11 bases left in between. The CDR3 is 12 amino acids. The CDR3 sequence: CSVQGRFNEQFF. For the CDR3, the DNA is TGCAGCGTTCAGGGGCGATTCAATGAGCAGTTCTTC.

CDR3 in amino acids: CASSRGQRYEQYF. The CDR3 DNA sequence: TGTGCCAGCAGCCGGGGACAGCGCTACGAGCAGTACTTC. This chain joins TRBV7-2 and TRBJ2-7; 7 bases are a match to TRBD1. The junction had 4 bases not matched to a gene; V was cut back by 5 bases and J by 3 bases. The CDR3 is 13 amino acids. Germline V CDR1 and CDR2: SGHTA, FQGNSA.

In DNA, the CDR3 is TGCGCCAGCAGCCAAACGGACAGGGGCGGGGAAAAACTGTTTTTT. Its protein product is CASSQTDRGGEKLFF. This rearrangement joins TRBV4-3 to TRBJ1-4; 9 nucleotides agree with TRBD1. The junction had 6 bases not matched to a gene; V was cut back by 2 bases and J by 8 bases. Germline CDR1 reads LGHNA; CDR2 reads YSLEER. This CDR3 has 15 amino acids.